Sequencing of this T cell receptor (beta chain) was carried out in a study of cytomegalovirus exposure and HLA in healthy donors. Study-level points and caveats: Reported results showed that the classifier diagnosed cytomegalovirus status with high specificity and sensitivity. A later analysis reported that several of the most significant clusters appeared to be linked to common viral pathogens, among them Epstein-Barr virus. In vitro work confirmed that a few CMV-associated chains recognize CMV antigens.

13 Jbeta primers and 60 Vbeta primers were used for the PCR. The assay was immunoSEQ multiplex PCR, and TCRdb's table has in-frame clones only and misses some. The table records roughly 150,000 clones, roughly 80% of them present only once. The CDR3 totals 17 residues. V was clipped by 0 bases and J by 1 base; unmatched bases: 3. In germline, CDR1 is SGHRS, CDR2 YFSETQ. Points on this clone: As yet, its antigen is unknown. Different DNA sequences within this sample yield the same CDR3.

This chain connects TRBV5-1 to TRBJ2-3; 12 bases are a match to TRBD2. The TCR originated in a male donor in good health and CMV-seronegative. Specimen: PBMCs. CDR3 protein: CASSLGLAGGGTDTQYF. The DNA of the CDR3 is TGCGCCAGCAGCTTGGGGCTAGCGGGGGGGGGCACAGATACGCAGTATTTT.